A selection of T cell receptor beta chains follows, all from one sample in a study of T cells expressing NK-cell markers. Reanalyzing the 5' RACE reads, TCRdb keeps one entry per CDR3 protein, without DNA. This table lists roughly 380,000 distinct CDR3 sequences. The specimen was blood T cells: a sorted CD56 or NKG2C T cell subset, CD4+ or CD8+ T cells, or bulk PBMC T cells (not recorded which). The source is a man between 18 and 69 years old in good health. Both conserved end residues are part of each CDR3.

j_gene	v_gene	CDR3aa
TRBJ2-7	TRBV5-1	CASAGTESYEQYF
TRBJ2-7	TRBV6-2/TRBV6-3	CAVARQGPYEQYF
TRBJ2-7	TRBV3-1	CASSIAQGSWRYF
TRBJ1-1	TRBV15	CATSRDLMGDTEAFF
TRBJ2-3	TRBV20-1	CSAPPGRGDTQYF
TRBJ1-4	TRBV5-1	CASSRLATNEKLFF
TRBJ2-7	TRBV2	CARGDDSYEQYF
TRBJ2-7	TRBV12-3/TRBV12-4	CASSPTIGTGNSYEQYF
TRBJ2-2	TRBV20-1	CSARDPRAGGAIAGELFF
TRBJ1-6	TRBV7-3	CASSFSTGGVSPLHF
TRBJ1-6	TRBV28	CASRLPGGDSPLHF
TRBJ2-1	TRBV5-1	CASSLEGSSYNEQFF
TRBJ1-1	TRBV5-1	CASSSGQGPDFATEAFF
TRBJ2-6	TRBV5-1	CASSSPPGFGANVLTF
TRBJ2-4	TRBV28	CASQAAPAQNIQYF
TRBJ1-1	TRBV20-1	CSASIFGRGQTEAFF
TRBJ1-2	TRBV2	CASSRQGWGINYGYTF
TRBJ2-7	TRBV20-1	CSASWLAGSYEQYF
TRBJ2-3	TRBV2	CASSLGRLGPDTQYF
TRBJ1-2	TRBV20-1	CSAGAQPYGYTF
TRBJ2-1	TRBV18	CASSRQGASYNEQFF
TRBJ2-3	TRBV7-3	CASSPRPLAGGPNTQYF
TRBJ2-7	TRBV18	CASSPPGQPSYEQYF
TRBJ2-1	TRBV6-1	CASSEVLLGGINEQFF
TRBJ1-5	TRBV4-2	CASSHSGGLSNQPQHF
TRBJ2-7	TRBV27	CASSTGQRRVYEQYF
TRBJ2-7	TRBV18	CASSPGGSRYEQYF
TRBJ2-3	TRBV7-3	CASSSRAGVTDTQYF
TRBJ2-3	TRBV7-2	CASVRERARDTQYF
TRBJ1-1	TRBV7-2	CASRPSGSGEAFF
TRBJ2-3	TRBV5-1	CASSAGTSTDTQYF
TRBJ2-3	TRBV20-1	CSARDWGGAPSTDTQYF
TRBJ2-7	TRBV18	CASSPRGGNLREQYF
TRBJ2-1	TRBV19	CASDLRSSYNEQFF
TRBJ1-2	TRBV6-1	CASSLGREPADYGYTF
TRBJ2-1	TRBV12-5	CASGLVPLTALHEQFF
TRBJ1-5	TRBV6-2/TRBV6-3	CASSLKGPQHF
TRBJ1-2	TRBV5-1	CASSLAYREDGNYGYTF
TRBJ1-1	TRBV29-1	CSVADRIRAEAFF
TRBJ2-1	TRBV5-1	CASSSGRGSDNEQFF
TRBJ2-1	TRBV11-2	CASSPRLSGATYNEQFF
TRBJ1-1	TRBV6-1	CASRETGTNTEAFF
TRBJ2-5	TRBV7-2	CASSKGGEETQYF
TRBJ2-1	TRBV12-3/TRBV12-4	CASRGTGLARPEQFF
TRBJ2-1	TRBV4-1	CASSLAGGGGFHNEQFF
TRBJ2-5	TRBV12-3/TRBV12-4	CASSEAGGETQYF
TRBJ2-1	TRBV14	CASSQGLTGVPSAAQFF
TRBJ1-2	TRBV27	CASSTRRDSSNYGYTF
TRBJ2-2	TRBV20-1	CSAVNSGGNTGELFF
TRBJ1-5	TRBV7-2	CASAQGLGNQPQHF
TRBJ1-2	TRBV18	CASSPAPATHYGYTF
TRBJ2-1	TRBV7-2	CASSPWASGWQFF
TRBJ1-3	TRBV29-1	CSARGLGGNTIYF
TRBJ1-1	TRBV7-9	CASSLLGQVNTEAFF
TRBJ2-1	TRBV7-2	CASSLKGGGGSYNEQFF